This T cell receptor beta chain was profiled in a study of CD4 T cell repertoires in COVID-19. The wider study: CFSE-low cells expanded approximately eleven days with IL-2, then restimulated with other coronavirus spikes. The study, taken as a whole, reports: SARS-CoV and/or HKU1 spike cultures shared between roughly 6.5 and 28% of SARS-CoV-2 clonotypes. Sharing of several most expanded SARS-CoV-2-reactive clonotypes across memory subsets suggested intraclonal diversification.

Comments on this clone: Antigen specificity is unknown. The sample carries other DNA sequences with the same CDR3.

Profiled with immunoSEQ multiplex PCR; TCRdb holds only in-frame clones, not every one. The data contain over 20,000 clones, around 90% of them singletons. The CDR3 has 12 amino acids. The germline CDR1 and CDR2 sequences are SGHRS and YFSETQ. V lost 2 bases and J 3 bases, leaving 5 bases between the germline ends. Sequencing was done directly on freshly isolated, uncultured memory T cells. The chain carries TRBV5-1 and TRBJ2-5; D is ambiguous. The source material was central memory CD4+ T cells from blood, sampled before the COVID-19 pandemic. The sequence derives from a human donor who had COVID-19. CDR3 nucleotides: TGCGCCAGCAGCTTACCGGAAGAGACCCAGTACTTC. Translation: CASSLPEETQYF.